What follows is one T cell receptor beta chain and its context. What it binds is unknown. The data were obtained in a study of shared clonotypes between healthy human individuals. Findings of the study overall: The four-donor shared clonotypes exceeded non-shared clonotypes in generation probability, with non-shared ones scoring lower.

V gave up 0 bases and J gave up 3 bases; unmatched junction bases: 14. Germline V gene data show CDR1 as LNHNV and CDR2 as YYDKDF (reference sequence). The CDR3 is 20 amino acids. Source study methods: Because ImmunoSEQ provided only junction sequences with no quality scores, the filtering differed. Generated by immunoSEQ multiplex PCR, the TCRdb table keeps only in-frame clones and is missing some. The DNA gave D and trimming, while V, J and clone size come from that table. The data hold roughly 1.4 million clones, with about 98.5% observed a single time. Everyone who donated was a Caucasian adult who lived in Nashville, Tennessee. The investigators split CD4+ cells into a CD45RA+ naive subset and a CD45RA-negative memory subset.

The sequence derives from a man in his thirties or forties in good health. This rearrangement joins TRBV15 to TRBJ2-7; TRBD2 aligns across 13 bases. Sequencing was performed on naive CD4+ T cells sorted from blood. Subset indicated: CD45RA+ positively selected. Written as DNA, the CDR3 is TGTGCCACCAGCAGAGAGCCTCCGACTAGCGGGAGGACGCTTATCTACGAGCAGTACTTC. This codes for CATSREPPTSGRTLIYEQYF. Filled out from reference TRBV15 and TRBJ2-7, the complete variable domain reads DAMVIQNPRYQVTQFGKPVTLSCSQTLNHNVMYWYQQKSSQAPKLLFHYYDKDFNNEADTPDNFQSRRPNTSFCFLDIRSPGLGDTAMYLCATSREPPTSGRTLIYEQYFGPGTRLTVT.